The T cell receptor (beta chain) under discussion was sequenced for a study of T-cell memory formation after mild COVID-19 (dated by TCRdb to 2020 to 2022). The study in broad terms: Most TCR sequence clusters were specific to one of the two donors. The cohort comprised two young, previously healthy adult volunteers, one female and one male. T-cell clones expanding and contracting after mild COVID-19 in two donors were tracked by longitudinal TCRalpha and TCRbeta repertoire sequencing.

Sequencing was carried out with an Illumina NovaSeq 6000. TCRalpha and TCRbeta cDNA libraries were constructed by 5'RACE with constant-segment primers, with sample barcodes and unique molecular identifiers being introduced. RNA was extracted from every sample with Trizol reagent. Libraries were amplified in two PCR steps, with a second sample barcode and Illumina TruSeq adapters added in the second step. Libraries were sequenced on an Illumina NovaSeq with 2 x 150 bp paired-end reads. The paper's processing steps were these. With migec v1.2.7, reads were demultiplexed and then collapsed into UMI-guided consensus sequences. Using mixcr v2.1.11, UMI consensuses were aligned to TRA and TRB V and J templates and then assembled into clonotypes. Clonotypes were classified as expanded or contracted when called significant by both edgeR and NoisET, with noise models trained on biological replicates. For edgeR calls, a false discovery rate-adjusted p below 0.01 and a log2 fold-change threshold of 1 were applied. As an exploratory analysis of dynamics, PCA with hierarchical clustering was applied to max-normalized trajectories of the 1000 most abundant clonotypes. The CD4 or CD8 phenotype of responding clones was assigned using the separately sequenced CD4+ and CD8+ repertoires. In-frame beta chains were kept once TCRdb had trimmed the public reads at Q25 with fastp and called clones with MiXCR. A single entry per CDR3 protein holds the most common genes and DNA from its merged rows. TCRdb assigned the V and J calls; the authors' analysis was not used. Across this sample there are about 470,000 distinct CDR3 sequences, with about 23% seen only once. The biggest ten clones account for around 12% of the sample.

PBMCs were isolated by Ficoll-Paque density gradient centrifugation. The germline V gene (reference sequence) sets CDR1 to DFQATT and CDR2 to SNEGSKA. Measured from the cysteine to the phenylalanine, the CDR3 is 11 residues long. The retained sequence is limited to the CDR3, 33 bases, with the frame set at the first base. Trimming takes 7 bases from V and 8 bases from J, and the germline ends sit 14 bases apart. Concerning this clonotype: No antigen is known for it. It has no much larger one-base neighbor in the sample; base qualities were not kept.

Broad study findings and their caveats: Some responding clones were found in pre-infection memory, which suggests that pre-existing cross-reactive memory T cells took part in the SARS-CoV-2 response. Only a couple of mild cases were covered by the study, and larger cohorts that include severe cases with pre-infection samples were considered necessary. Contracting CD4+ clones appeared mostly in the CM and EM memory subsets, whereas CD8+ clones were enriched in EMRA. Balanced CD4/CD8 phenotypes were observed for clones contracting from day 15 to 85, whereas a bias towards CD4+ was observed for a second wave of clones expanding from day 15 to 37. SARS-CoV-2 specificity of the second-wave clones peaking on day 37 was not confirmed.

The receptor chain draws on TRBV20-1 and TRBJ1-1, with the identity of the D gene unclear. The sequenced material came from PBMCs or a T cell subset sorted from them (not recorded which). The receptor was derived from an adult woman who had mild COVID-19 (a few samples of this study predate the infection). The sample titles of this study are shuffled in the database, so cell type and time point are left out; the donor was told from shared clones. At the DNA level, the sequence is TGCAGTGTGGCATATGGTGTGGAAGCTTTCTTT. This translates into CSVAYGVEAFF.